This T cell receptor (beta chain) was observed in a study of shared clonotypes between healthy human individuals. Some clones are missing from TCRdb's copy, which holds only in-frame ones; the method was immunoSEQ multiplex PCR. Of over a million clones listed, approximately 98.5% are singletons. The length of the CDR3 is 15 residues. Germline lookup yields CDR1 SGHRS and CDR2 YFSETQ. Between the trimmed V and J ends, which lost 0 bases and 0 bases, there was a span of 7 bases. Sequenced input: naive CD4+ T cells sorted from blood. Stated subset: CD45RA+ positively selected. The TCR was taken from a man aged 25 to 40 in good health. The gene calls are TRBV5-1 and TRBJ2-1, with a tentative D call TRBD2 (5 bases). In DNA form, the CDR3 reads TGCGCCAGCAGCTTGGTTAGCGACTCCTACAATGAGCAGTTCTTC. Protein: CASSLVSDSYNEQFF.